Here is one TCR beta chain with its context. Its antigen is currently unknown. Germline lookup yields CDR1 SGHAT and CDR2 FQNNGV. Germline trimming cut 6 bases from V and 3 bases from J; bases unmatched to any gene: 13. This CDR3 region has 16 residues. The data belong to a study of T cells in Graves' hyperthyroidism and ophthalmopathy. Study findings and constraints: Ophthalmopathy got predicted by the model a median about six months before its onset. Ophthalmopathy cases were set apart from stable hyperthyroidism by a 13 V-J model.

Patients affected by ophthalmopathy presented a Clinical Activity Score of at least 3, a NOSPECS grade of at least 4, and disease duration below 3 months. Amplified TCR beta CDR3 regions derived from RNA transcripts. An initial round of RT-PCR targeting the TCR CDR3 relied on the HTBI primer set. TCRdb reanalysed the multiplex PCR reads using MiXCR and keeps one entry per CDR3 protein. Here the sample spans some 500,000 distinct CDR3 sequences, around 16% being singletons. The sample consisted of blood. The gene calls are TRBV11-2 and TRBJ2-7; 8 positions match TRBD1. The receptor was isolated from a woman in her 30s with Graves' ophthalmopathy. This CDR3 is CASRPVRGQAIYEQYF. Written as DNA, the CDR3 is TGTGCCAGCAGGCCAGTAAGGGGACAGGCGATCTACGAGCAGTACTTC.